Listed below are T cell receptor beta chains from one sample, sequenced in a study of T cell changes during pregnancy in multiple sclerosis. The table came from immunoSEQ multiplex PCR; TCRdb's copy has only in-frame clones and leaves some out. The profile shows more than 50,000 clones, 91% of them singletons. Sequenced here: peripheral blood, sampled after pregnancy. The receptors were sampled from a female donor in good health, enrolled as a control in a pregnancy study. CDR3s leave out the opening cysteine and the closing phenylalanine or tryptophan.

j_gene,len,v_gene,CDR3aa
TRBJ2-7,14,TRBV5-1,ASRIEVAGVGYEQY
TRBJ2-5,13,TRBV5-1,ASSQGLAVQETQY
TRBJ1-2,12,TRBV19,ASSIVARGSPYT
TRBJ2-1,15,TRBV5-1,ASSRTSGSAGPEEQF
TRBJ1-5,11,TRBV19,ASSPTGNQPQH
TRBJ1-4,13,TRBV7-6,ASSLGQAGGEKLF
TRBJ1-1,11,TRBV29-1,SASTGADTEAF
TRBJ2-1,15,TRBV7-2,ASSLPLRLAGGNEQF
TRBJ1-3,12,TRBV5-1,ATKPQTSGNTIY
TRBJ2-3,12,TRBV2,ASSPWPSTDTQY
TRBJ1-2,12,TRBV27,ASSLSRLRLGYT
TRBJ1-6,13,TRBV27,ASRGWGLNNSPLH
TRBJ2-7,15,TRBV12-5,ASGFWVRDRGPYEQY
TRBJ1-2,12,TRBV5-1,ASSPTGQRYGYT
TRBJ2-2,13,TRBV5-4,ASSLGGGRTGELF
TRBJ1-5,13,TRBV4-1,ASSPRGHLNQPQH
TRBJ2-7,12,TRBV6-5,ASRAGFYSYEQY
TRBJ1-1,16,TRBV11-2,ASSRSVGTGLTSRGAF
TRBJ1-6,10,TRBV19,ASSKDRQPLH
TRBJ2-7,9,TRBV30,AWSELGEQY
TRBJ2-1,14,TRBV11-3,ASSLGGDRSYNEQF
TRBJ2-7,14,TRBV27,ASSHLGTGYSYEQY
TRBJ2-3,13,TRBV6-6,ASSARLAGTDTQY
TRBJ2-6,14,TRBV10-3,AISTGSLGGANVLT
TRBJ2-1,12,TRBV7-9,ASSRMRGGNEQF
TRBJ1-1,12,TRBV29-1,SVGKGQGGTEAF
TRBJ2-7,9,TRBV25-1,ASATGEEQY
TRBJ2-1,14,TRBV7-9,ASSLAGGGAGNEQF
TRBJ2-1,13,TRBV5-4,ASSLDAGVSNEQF
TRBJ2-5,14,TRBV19,ASSMASGGAGETQY
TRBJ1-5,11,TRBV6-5,ASSYGGNQPQH
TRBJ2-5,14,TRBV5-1,ASSILGQGEGETQY
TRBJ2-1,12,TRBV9,ASSDGTGVGGQF
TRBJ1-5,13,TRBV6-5,ASSRTRDRGQPQH
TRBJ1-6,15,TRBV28,ASSSGTASSYNSPLH
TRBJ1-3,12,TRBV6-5,ASSSRGFGNTIY
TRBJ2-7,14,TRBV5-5,ASSLAPRRDPYEQY
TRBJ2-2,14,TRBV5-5,ASSALSGRHTGELF